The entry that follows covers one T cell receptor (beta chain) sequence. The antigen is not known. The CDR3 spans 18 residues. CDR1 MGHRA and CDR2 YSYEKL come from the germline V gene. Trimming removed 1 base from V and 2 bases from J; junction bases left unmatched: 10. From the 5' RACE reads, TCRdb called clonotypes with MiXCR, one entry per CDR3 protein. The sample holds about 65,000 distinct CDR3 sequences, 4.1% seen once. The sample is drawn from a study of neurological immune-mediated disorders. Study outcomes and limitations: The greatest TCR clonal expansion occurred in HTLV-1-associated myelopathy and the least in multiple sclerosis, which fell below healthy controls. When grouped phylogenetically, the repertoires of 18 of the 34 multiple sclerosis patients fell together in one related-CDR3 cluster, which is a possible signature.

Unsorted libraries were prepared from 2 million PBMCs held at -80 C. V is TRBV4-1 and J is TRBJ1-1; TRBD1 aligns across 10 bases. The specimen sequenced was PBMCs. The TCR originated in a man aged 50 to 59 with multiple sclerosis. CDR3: CASSQVWGQGRGNTEAFF. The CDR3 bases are TGCGCCAGCAGCCAAGTGTGGGGACAGGGGCGAGGAAACACTGAAGCTTTCTTT.